The next 7 T cell receptor beta chains were all read from a single sample in a study of blood T cell repertoires in COVID-19. Generated by immunoSEQ multiplex PCR, the TCRdb table keeps only in-frame clones and is missing some. This table has tens of thousands of clones, around 90% appearing once. Sequenced input: peripheral blood. These receptors came from a man aged 45 to 65 with active COVID-19.

The V and J genes are TRBV6-1 and TRBJ1-1; possibly TRBD1 for D (6 bases). The CDR3 covers 17 residues. Germline V lookup: CDR1 MNHNS, CDR2 SASEGT. Trimming removed 1 base from V and 0 bases from J, with 15 bases in between. As DNA, the CDR3 is TGTGCCAGCAGTGAAGTGTACAGGGTAGAAATGAACACTGAAGCTTTCTTT. Its protein is CASSEVYRVEMNTEAFF.

The chain combines TRBV5-1 with TRBJ1-6; 7 nucleotides line up with TRBD1. Germline V gives CDR1 SGHRS, CDR2 YFSETQ. The ends lost 2 bases at V and 7 bases at J; junction bases unmatched: 3. The CDR3 is made up of 14 amino acids. Here the CDR3 reads CASSFGTENSPLHF. For the CDR3, the DNA is TGCGCCAGCAGCTTTGGGACAGAGAATTCACCCCTCCACTTT.

This chain uses TRBV30 with TRBJ1-5; D is uncertain. Germline lookup yields CDR1 GTSNPN and CDR2 SVGIG (reference sequence). The V and J ends lost 0 bases and 3 bases respectively, with 18 bases between them. This CDR3 contains 17 residues. CDR3 DNA: TGTGCCTGGAGTGTAGGCAGGCGCTCCAAGGCCAATCAGCCCCAGCATTTT. As protein: CAWSVGRRSKANQPQHF.

J is TRBJ2-2 and V is TRBV27, with D possibly TRBD2 on 6 matching bases. The CDR3 has 13 amino acids. The V gene's germline CDR1 is MNHEY and CDR2 SMNVEV (reference sequence). Deletions cut 4 bases from V and 6 bases from J, with 9 bases between. The CDR3 nucleotides are TGTGCCAGCAGTTCCAGACTAGCCGGGGAGCTGTTTTTT. It specifies CASSSRLAGELFF.

V and J are TRBV5-5 and TRBJ1-1, with D hard to call. Germline CDR1 is SGHKS and CDR2 is YYEKEE (reference sequence). V dropped 4 bases and J dropped 0 bases, with 10 bases sitting between them. This CDR3 contains 14 residues. The CDR3 nucleotides read TGTGCCAGCAGCCGGGTTGTATTGAACACTGAAGCTTTCTTT. This gives the protein CASSRVVLNTEAFF.

This sequence joins TRBV7-2 and TRBJ2-2; 9 bases align to TRBD2. This CDR3 comprises 16 residues. V was pared by 5 bases and J by 2 bases, with 6 bases of the junction left unmatched. From germline, CDR1 is SGHTA and CDR2 FQGNSA. CDR3 DNA sequence: TGTGCCAGCAGCGTAGGGACTAGCCTTAACACCGGGGAGCTGTTTTTT. Residues: CASSVGTSLNTGELFF. The whole variable domain, remainder taken from reference TRBV7-2 and TRBJ2-2, is GAGVSQSPSNKVTEKGKDVELRCDPISGHTALYWYRQSLGQGLEFLIYFQGNSAPDKSGLPSDRFSAERTGGSVSTLTIQRTQQEDSAVYLCASSVGTSLNTGELFFGEGSRLTVL.

The V and J genes are TRBV3-1 (or the pseudogene TRBV3-2) and TRBJ2-3, with TRBD2 as a possible D gene (5 bases). The CDR3 has 16 amino acids. The V gene's germline CDR1 is LGHDT and CDR2 YNNKEL (reference sequence). V gave up 1 base and J gave up 0 bases, with 11 bases separating them. The CDR3 sequence: CASSQVERTSTDTQYF. DNA for the CDR3: TGTGCCAGCAGCCAAGTTGAGCGGACTAGCACAGATACGCAGTATTTT.